This TCR beta chain was documented in a study of blood T cell repertoires in COVID-19. Turning to the study itself: Samples taken during acute and convalescent COVID-19 were collected in the United States, Italy and Spain.

Assay used: immunoSEQ multiplex PCR; TCRdb lists only in-frame clones, some missing. The data contain approximately 84,000 clones, roughly 79% of them singletons. This clone has just a few counts. Germline assignment: CDR1 MDHEN and CDR2 SYDVKM. With 5 bases removed from V and 2 bases from J, the gap between germline ends came to 16 bases. The CDR3 is 15 amino acids. V gene TRBV28 combines with J gene TRBJ2-7; D possibly corresponds to TRBD2 (5 bases). Material for sequencing was peripheral blood. The receptor was isolated from a human donor in a cohort sampled during active COVID-19. The CDR3 loop reads CASSQSGGGTYEQYF. CDR3 nucleotides: TGTGCCAGCAGTCAAAGCGGAGGCGGTACCTACGAGCAGTACTTC.